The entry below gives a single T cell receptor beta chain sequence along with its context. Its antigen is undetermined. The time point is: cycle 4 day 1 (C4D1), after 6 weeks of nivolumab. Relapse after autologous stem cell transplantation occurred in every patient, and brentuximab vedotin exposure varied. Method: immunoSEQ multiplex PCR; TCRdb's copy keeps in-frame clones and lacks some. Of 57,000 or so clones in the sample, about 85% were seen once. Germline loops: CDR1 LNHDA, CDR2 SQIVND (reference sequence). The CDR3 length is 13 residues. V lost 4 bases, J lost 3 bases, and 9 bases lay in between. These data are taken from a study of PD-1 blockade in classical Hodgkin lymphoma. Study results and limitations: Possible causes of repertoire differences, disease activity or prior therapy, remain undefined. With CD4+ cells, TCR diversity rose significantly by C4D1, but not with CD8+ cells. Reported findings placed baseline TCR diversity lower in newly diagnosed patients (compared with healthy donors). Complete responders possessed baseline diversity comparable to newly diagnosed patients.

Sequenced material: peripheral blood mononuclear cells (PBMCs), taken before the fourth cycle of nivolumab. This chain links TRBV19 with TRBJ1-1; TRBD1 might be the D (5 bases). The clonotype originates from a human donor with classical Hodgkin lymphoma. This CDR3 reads CASSRGWDTEAFF. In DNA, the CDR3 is TGTGCCAGTAGTAGGGGGTGGGACACTGAAGCTTTCTTT.